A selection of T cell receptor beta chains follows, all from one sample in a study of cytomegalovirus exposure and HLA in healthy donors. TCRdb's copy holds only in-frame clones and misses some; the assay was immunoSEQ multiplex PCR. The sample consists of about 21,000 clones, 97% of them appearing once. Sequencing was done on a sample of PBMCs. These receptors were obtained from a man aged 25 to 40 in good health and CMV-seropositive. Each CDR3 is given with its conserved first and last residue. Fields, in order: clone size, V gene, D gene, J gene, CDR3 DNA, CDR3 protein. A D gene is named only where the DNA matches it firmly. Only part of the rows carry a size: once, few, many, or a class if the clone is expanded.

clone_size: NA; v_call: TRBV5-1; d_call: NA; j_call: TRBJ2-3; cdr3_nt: TGCGCCAGCAGCTACCTAGCCCCAGATACGCAGTATTTT; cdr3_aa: CASSYLAPDTQYF
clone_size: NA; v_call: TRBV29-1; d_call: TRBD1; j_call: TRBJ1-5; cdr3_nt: TGCAGCGTCCGGGACAGGGCTGGCAATCAGCCCCAGCATTTT; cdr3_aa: CSVRDRAGNQPQHF
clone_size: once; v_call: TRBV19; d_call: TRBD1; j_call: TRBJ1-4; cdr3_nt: TGTGCCAGTAGTCTCGAAGGGGGCACTAATGAAAAACTGTTTTTT; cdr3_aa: CASSLEGGTNEKLFF
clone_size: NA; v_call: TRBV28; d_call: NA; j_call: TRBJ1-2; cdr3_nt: TGTGCCAGCATCGGGGTCGTACGAGAGGGCTACACCTTC; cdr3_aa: CASIGVVREGYTF
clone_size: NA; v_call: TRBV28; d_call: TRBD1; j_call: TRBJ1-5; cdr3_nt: TGTGCCAGCAGTTCCCCAGGTGTAACAGGGGGTTTTATTAATCAGCCCCAGCATTTT; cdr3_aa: CASSSPGVTGGFINQPQHF
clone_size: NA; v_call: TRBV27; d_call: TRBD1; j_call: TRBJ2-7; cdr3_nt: TGTGCCAGCACCCCCCGACAGGGGGATTCCTACGAGCAGTACTTC; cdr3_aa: CASTPRQGDSYEQYF
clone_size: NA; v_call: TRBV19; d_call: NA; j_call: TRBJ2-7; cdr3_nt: TGTGCCAGTAGTATCCGAGGGAGCAACGAGCAGTACTTC; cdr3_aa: CASSIRGSNEQYF
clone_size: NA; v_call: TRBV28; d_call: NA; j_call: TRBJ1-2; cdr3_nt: TGTGCCAGCAGTTCAAATAGGGGTCTCTATGGCTACACCTTC; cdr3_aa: CASSSNRGLYGYTF
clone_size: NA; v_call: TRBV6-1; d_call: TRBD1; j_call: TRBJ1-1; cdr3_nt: TGTGCCAGCAAACCCGGACAGGGGGCTTTCAAAGCTTTCTTT; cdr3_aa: CASKPGQGAFKAFF
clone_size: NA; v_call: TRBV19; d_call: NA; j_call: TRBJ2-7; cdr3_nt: TGTGCCAGTTCCCCAGGACGGACATACGAGCAGTACTTC; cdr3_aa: CASSPGRTYEQYF
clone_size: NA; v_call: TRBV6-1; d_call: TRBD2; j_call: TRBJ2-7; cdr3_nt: TGTGCCAGCAGTGAAGCCGGGGGGTCCTACGAGCAGTACTTC; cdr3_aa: CASSEAGGSYEQYF
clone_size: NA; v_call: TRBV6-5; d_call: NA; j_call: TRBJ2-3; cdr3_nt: TGTGCCAGCAGTTCACGAGCCGATACGCAGTATTTT; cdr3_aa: CASSSRADTQYF
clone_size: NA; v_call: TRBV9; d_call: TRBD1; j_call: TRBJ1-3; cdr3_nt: TGTGCCAGCAGCGTAACAGGGGACCGCTCTGGAAACACCATATATTTT; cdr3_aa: CASSVTGDRSGNTIYF
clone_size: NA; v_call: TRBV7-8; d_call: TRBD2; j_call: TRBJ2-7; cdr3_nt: TGTGCCAGCAGCCTTATCCCGGAACTAGCGGGAGACGAGCAGTACTTC; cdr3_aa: CASSLIPELAGDEQYF
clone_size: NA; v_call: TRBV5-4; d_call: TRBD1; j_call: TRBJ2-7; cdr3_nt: TGTGCCAGCAGTCGGGACAGGGCGACTCTCGAGCAGTACTTC; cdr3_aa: CASSRDRATLEQYF
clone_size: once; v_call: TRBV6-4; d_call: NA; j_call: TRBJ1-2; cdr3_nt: TGTGCCAGCAGCCAACAGGGAGAGATGGGCTATGGCTACACCTTC; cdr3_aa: CASSQQGEMGYGYTF
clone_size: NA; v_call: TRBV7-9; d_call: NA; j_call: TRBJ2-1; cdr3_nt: TGTGCCAGCAGCCCAGAGTGGGGAGCCCACAATGAGCAGTTCTTC; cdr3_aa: CASSPEWGAHNEQFF
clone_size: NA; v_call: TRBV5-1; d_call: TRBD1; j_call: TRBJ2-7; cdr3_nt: TGCGCCAGCGGAAAACCGGGACAGGGCTTATACGAGCAGTACTTC; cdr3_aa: CASGKPGQGLYEQYF
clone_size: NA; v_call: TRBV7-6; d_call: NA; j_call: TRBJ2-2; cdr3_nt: TGTGCCAGCAGCATGGACCCGGGGGACACCGGGGAGCTGTTTTTT; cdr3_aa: CASSMDPGDTGELFF
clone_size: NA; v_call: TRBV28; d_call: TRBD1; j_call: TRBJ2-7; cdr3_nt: TGTGCCAGCAGTGAAAGACAGGGAGAATCCTACGAGCAGTACTTC; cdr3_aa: CASSERQGESYEQYF
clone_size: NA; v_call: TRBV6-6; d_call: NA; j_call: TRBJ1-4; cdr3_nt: TGTGCCAGCGGACGGAGGACGGAAAAACTGTTTTTT; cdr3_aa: CASGRRTEKLFF
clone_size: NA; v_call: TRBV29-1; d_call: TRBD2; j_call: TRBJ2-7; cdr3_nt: TGCAGCGCCGCTGGTCTAGCGGGAAAAATCTCCTACGAGCAGTACTTC; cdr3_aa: CSAAGLAGKISYEQYF
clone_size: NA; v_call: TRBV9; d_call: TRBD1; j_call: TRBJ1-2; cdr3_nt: TGTGCCAGCAGCGTAGCGCAAGGGGGCAGCTATGGCTACACCTTC; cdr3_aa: CASSVAQGGSYGYTF
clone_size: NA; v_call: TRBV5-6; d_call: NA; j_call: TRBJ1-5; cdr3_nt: TGTGCCAGCAGCTTGGGGCCGGGAGGCAATCAGCCCCAGCATTTT; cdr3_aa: CASSLGPGGNQPQHF
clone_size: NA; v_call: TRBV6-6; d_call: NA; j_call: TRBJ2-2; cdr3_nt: TGTGCCAGCAGTTACCTACTAGCCGCCGGGGAGCTGTTTTTT; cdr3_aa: CASSYLLAAGELFF
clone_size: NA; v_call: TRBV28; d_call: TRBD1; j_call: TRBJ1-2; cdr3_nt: TGTGCCAGCAGTGTCTACAGGGGGGAGGACTATGGCTACACCTTC; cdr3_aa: CASSVYRGEDYGYTF
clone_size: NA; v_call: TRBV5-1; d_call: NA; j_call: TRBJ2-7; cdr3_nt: TGCGCCAGCAGTTGGAAGGCCTCGGGACTTCCCCCCGGCGAGCAGTACTTC; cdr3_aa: CASSWKASGLPPGEQYF
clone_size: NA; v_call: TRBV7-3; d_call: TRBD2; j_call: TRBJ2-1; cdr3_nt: TGTGCCAGCAGCCCCGAGGGGACTAGTGCCAATGAGCAGTTCTTC; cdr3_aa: CASSPEGTSANEQFF
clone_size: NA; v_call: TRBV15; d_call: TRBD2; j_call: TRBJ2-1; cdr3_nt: TGTGCCACCAGCGTCGGGACTAGCGGTAATGAGCAGTTCTTC; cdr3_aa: CATSVGTSGNEQFF
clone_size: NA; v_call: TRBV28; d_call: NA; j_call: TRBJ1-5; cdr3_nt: TGTGCCAGCAGTTTGATGGGGGCCCAACAGCCCCAGCATTTT; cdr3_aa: CASSLMGAQQPQHF
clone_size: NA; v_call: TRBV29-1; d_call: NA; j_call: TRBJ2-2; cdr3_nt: TGCAGCGGGGGACACCTAAACACCGGGGAGCTGTTTTTT; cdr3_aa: CSGGHLNTGELFF
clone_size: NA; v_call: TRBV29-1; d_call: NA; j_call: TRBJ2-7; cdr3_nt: TGCAGCGTTGTGTCAGGAAGCCTCGAGCAGTACTTC; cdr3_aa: CSVVSGSLEQYF
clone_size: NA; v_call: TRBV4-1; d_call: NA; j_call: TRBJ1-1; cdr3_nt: TGCGCCAGCAGCCAAGAGGTCAGGGGAGTGAACACTGAAGCTTTCTTT; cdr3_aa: CASSQEVRGVNTEAFF
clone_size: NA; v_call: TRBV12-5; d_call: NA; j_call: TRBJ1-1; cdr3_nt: TGTGCTAGTTGTCTGGGTCCCTACACTGAAGCTTTCTTT; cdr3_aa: CASCLGPYTEAFF
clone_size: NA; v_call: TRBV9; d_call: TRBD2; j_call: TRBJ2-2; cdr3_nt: TGTGCCAGCAGCCCCCAACTAGCGGGAGGGCCCCTGTTTTTT; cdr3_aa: CASSPQLAGGPLFF
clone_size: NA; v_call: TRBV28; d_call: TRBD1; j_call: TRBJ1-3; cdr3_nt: TGTGCCAGCAGAGGACAGGGGGTAGAACACACCATATATTTT; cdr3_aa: CASRGQGVEHTIYF
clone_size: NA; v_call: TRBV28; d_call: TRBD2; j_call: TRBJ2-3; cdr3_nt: TGTGCCAGCAGTTTTGGGAGGGCGAGTACAGATACGCAGTATTTT; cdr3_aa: CASSFGRASTDTQYF
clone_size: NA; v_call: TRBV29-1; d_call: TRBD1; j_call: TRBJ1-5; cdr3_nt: TGCAGCGTTAGGACAGGGGTTGGTCAGCCCCAGCATTTT; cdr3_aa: CSVRTGVGQPQHF
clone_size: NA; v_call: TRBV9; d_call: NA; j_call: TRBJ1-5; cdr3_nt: TGTGCCAGCAGCGAAGAGGGTTCATATAGCAATCAGCCCCAGCATTTT; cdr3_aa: CASSEEGSYSNQPQHF
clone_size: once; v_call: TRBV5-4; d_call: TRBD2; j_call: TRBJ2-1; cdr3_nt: TGTGCCAGCAGCGGCAGGCTAGCGGGAGGGCCTATCAATGAGCAGTTCTTC; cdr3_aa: CASSGRLAGGPINEQFF
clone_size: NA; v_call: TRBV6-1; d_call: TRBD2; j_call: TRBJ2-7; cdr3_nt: TGTGCCAGCAGTGTTCGGCGGGAGGCCCACGAGCAGTACTTC; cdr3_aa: CASSVRREAHEQYF
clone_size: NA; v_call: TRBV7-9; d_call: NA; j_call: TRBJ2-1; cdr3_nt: TGTGCCAGCAGCTTCTCCGGTGAGCAGTTCTTC; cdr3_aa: CASSFSGEQFF
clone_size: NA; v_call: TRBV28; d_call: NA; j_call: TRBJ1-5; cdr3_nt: TGTGCCAGCAGCTCAGGGTATAGCAATCAGCCCCAGCATTTT; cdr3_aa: CASSSGYSNQPQHF
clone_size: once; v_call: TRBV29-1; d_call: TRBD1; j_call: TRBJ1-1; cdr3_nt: TGCAGCGTCTACAGGGGTCGGACTGAAGCTTTCTTT; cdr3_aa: CSVYRGRTEAFF
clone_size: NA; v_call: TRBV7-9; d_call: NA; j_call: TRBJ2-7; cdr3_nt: TGTGCCAGCAGCTCCAGGGTCTACGAGCAGTACTTC; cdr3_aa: CASSSRVYEQYF
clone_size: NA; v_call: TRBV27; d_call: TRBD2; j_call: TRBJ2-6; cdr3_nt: TGTGCCAGCAGCCGGACTAGCGGTGGCTCTGGGGCCAACGTCCTGACTTTC; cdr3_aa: CASSRTSGGSGANVLTF
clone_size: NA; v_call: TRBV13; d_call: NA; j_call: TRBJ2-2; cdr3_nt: TGTGCCAGCGCTCTAGGATTTCCTGGGGGGGCGGACACCGGGGAGCTGTTTTTT; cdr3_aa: CASALGFPGGADTGELFF
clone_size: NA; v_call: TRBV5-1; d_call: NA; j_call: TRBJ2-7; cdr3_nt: TGCGCCAGCAGCTCGGACTTTTCCCTATACGAGCAGTACTTC; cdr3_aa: CASSSDFSLYEQYF
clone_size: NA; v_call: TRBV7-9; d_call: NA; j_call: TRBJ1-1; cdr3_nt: TGTGCCAGCAGCCCAAGACAGGCCGGAGGGAACACTGAAGCTTTCTTT; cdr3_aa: CASSPRQAGGNTEAFF
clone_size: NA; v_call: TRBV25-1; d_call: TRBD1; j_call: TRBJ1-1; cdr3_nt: TGTGCCAGCAGTGGGTGGAGTGTTGGCAGGGGGCAAGGCACTGAAGCTTTCTTT; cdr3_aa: CASSGWSVGRGQGTEAFF
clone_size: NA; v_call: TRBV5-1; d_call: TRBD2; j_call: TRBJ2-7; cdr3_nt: TGCGCCAGCAGCTTGAGCGGGAAGAGCTCCTACGAGCAGTACTTC; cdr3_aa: CASSLSGKSSYEQYF
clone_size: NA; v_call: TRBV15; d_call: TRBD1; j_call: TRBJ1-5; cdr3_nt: TGTGCCACCAGAAGCGACAGGGATAGCAATCAGCCCCAGCATTTT; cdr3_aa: CATRSDRDSNQPQHF
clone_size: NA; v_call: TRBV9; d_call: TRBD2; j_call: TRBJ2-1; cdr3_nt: TGTGCCAGCAGCGTAGAAAGTGGGAGCGGGAAATTCTACAATGAGCAGTTCTTC; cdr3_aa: CASSVESGSGKFYNEQFF
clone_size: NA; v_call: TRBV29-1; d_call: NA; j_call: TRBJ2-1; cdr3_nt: TGCAGCGTTGATGGTTCAGATGAGCAGTTCTTC; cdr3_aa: CSVDGSDEQFF
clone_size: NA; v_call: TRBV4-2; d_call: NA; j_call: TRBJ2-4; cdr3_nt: TGTGCCAGCAGCCCAGTTGGCGCGGGTCTAGGAAACATTCAGTACTTC; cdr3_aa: CASSPVGAGLGNIQYF
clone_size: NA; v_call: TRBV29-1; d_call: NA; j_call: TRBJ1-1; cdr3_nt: TGCAGCGTCCGGAGTCCTTCGAACACTGAAGCTTTCTTT; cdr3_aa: CSVRSPSNTEAFF
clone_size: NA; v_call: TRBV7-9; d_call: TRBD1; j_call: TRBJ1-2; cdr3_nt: TGTGCCAGCGGGGGACAGGGGATTAATCTTCTTAACTATGGCTACACCTTC; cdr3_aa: CASGGQGINLLNYGYTF
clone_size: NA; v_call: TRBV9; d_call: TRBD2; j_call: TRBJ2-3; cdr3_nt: TGTGCCAGCAGCCCGCATAGCGGGCGCACAGATACGCAGTATTTT; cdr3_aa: CASSPHSGRTDTQYF
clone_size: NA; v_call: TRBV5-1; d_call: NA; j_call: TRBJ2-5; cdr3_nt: TGCGCCAGCAGCTTGGCAAGGCAGGGCGGTCAAGAGACCCAGTACTTC; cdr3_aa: CASSLARQGGQETQYF